This T cell receptor beta chain derives from a study of blood T cell repertoires in COVID-19. Cohort placement rested on clinical history that participants reported themselves. The recovered donors of Cohort 3 showed two negative PCRs, clearance, or symptom resolution. In the authors' methods: From reference gene primer amplification, estimates of nucleated cell counts were derived. The assay was immunoSEQ multiplex PCR, and TCRdb's table has in-frame clones only and misses some. V and J calls and clone size are given by that table; D and trimming were obtained from the DNA. The sample lists about 250,000 clones; 80% to 85% were seen once. The CDR3 is 13 residues long. Germline CDR1 and CDR2: MNHEY and SVGAGI. V lost 5 bases, J lost 2 bases, and 3 bases stayed unmatched.

This TCR was recovered from a man aged 50-59 years who had recovered from COVID-19. The chain joins TRBV6-5 to TRBJ2-7, with TRBD2 matching 7 bases. The sequencing sample was made of PBMCs or T cells enriched from blood (not recorded which). CDR3 DNA sequence: TGTGCCAGCAGTAACCGGGGGGCCTACGAGCAGTACTTC. Its translation: CASSNRGAYEQYF.